This TCR beta chain was recovered during a study of cytomegalovirus exposure and HLA in healthy donors. Overall study results and limits: Cytomegalovirus association was listed for around 170 TCR beta chains. In presence/absence analyses, roughly uniform sequencing depth across donors was assumed. TCR beta V- and J-gene trimming, according to a later analysis, was linked to a missense DCLRE1C variant.

The CDR3 runs 16 residues. V lost 1 base and J lost 1, with 11 bases in between. Looked up from germline, CDR1 is SGHVS and CDR2 is FQNEAQ. Points on this clone: The target antigen is unknown.

13 Jbeta primers and 60 Vbeta primers were used for the PCR. Repertoires were generated with immunoSEQ multiplex PCR, while TCRdb's copy carries only in-frame clones and drops some. The sample yields roughly 110,000 clones, roughly 80% seen once. Sequencing was carried out using PBMCs. This clonotype was sampled from a female donor in good health and CMV-seronegative. V and J are TRBV7-8 and TRBJ1-5; a weak D match, TRBD1 (5 bases). For the CDR3, the DNA is TGTGCCAGCAGCTTAGGCAGGGCCAGGAGCAATCAGCCCCAGCATTTT. It is translated as CASSLGRARSNQPQHF.